The 25 T cell receptor beta chains below come from one sample, sequenced in a study of T-cell memory formation after mild COVID-19. From the 5' RACE reads, TCRdb called clonotypes with MiXCR, one entry per CDR3 protein. The data show some 130,000 distinct CDR3 sequences, around 6.3% seen once. Sequenced sample: PBMCs or a T cell subset sorted from them (not recorded which). The receptors come from an adult woman who had mild COVID-19 (a few samples of this study predate the infection). Cell type and time point are not known.

This clonotype was found a few times. The J gene is TRBJ1-5, the V gene TRBV18; 7 bases are shared with TRBD1. CDR1 and CDR2 (germline): KGHSH, LQKENI. V lost 3 bases, J lost 2 bases, and 4 bases stayed unmatched. The CDR3 length is 15 residues. The CDR3 coding sequence is TGTGCCAGCTCACCCCGACAGGGAGGCAATCAGCCCCAGCATTTT. It translates to CASSPRQGGNQPQHF.

The genes are TRBV6-6 and TRBJ2-5; the match to TRBD2 covers 12 bases. V lost 7 bases and J lost 5; bases outside the gene matches: 5. Germline assignment: CDR1 MNHNY and CDR2 SVGAGI (reference sequence). CDR3 length: 14 amino acids. CDR3 amino acids: CASTRTSGKETQYF. The CDR3 DNA reads as TGTGCCAGCACTAGGACTAGCGGGAAGGAGACCCAGTACTTC.

In this sample, this clonotype turned up a few times. This chain connects TRBV19 to TRBJ1-1, with a tentative D call TRBD1 (5 bases). The ends were cut back, 4 bases at V and 7 bases at J, with 13 bases in the middle. This CDR3 spans 13 amino acids. Germline V lookup: CDR1 LNHDA, CDR2 SQIVND (reference sequence). DNA for the CDR3: TGTGCCAGTAGTACCCGTGGGAGGGGTGAAGCTTTCTTT. Translation gives CASSTRGRGEAFF.

This clonotype was detected a few times. The chain is built from TRBV7-2 and TRBJ2-3; D remains ambiguous. The CDR3 runs 13 residues. V gave up 2 bases and J gave up 2 bases, with 5 bases separating them. Germline values: CDR1 SGHTA, CDR2 FQGNSA. CDR3 sequence (DNA): TGTGCCAGCAGCTTAATAATCACAGATACGCAGTATTTT. Translated, it gives CASSLIITDTQYF. Full variable domain (remainder filled in from reference TRBV7-2 and TRBJ2-3): GAGVSQSPSNKVTEKGKDVELRCDPISGHTALYWYRQSLGQGLEFLIYFQGNSAPDKSGLPSDRFSAERTGGSVSTLTIQRTQQEDSAVYLCASSLIITDTQYFGPGTRLTVL.

This clonotype has only a few counts. This chain uses TRBV2 with TRBJ2-2, with 8 bases identical to TRBD1. The germline V gene has CDR1 SNHLY and CDR2 FYNNEI. The CDR3 covers 14 residues. The V and J ends lost 7 bases and 1 base, in that order; junction bases with no gene match: 2. CDR3 DNA: TGTGCCAGCACAGGGGGCTTGAACACCGGGGAGCTGTTTTTT. This sequence encodes CASTGGLNTGELFF.

This clonotype was seen a few times. This chain connects TRBV6-6 to TRBJ1-2; 9 nucleotides agree with TRBD1. V shed 5 bases, J shed 8 bases, and the junction held 12 bases outside the gene matches. This CDR3 has 15 residues. Germline V lookup: CDR1 MNHNY, CDR2 SVGAGI (reference sequence). This CDR3 is CASSKPDRGAGGYTF. CDR3 DNA sequence: TGTGCCAGCAGTAAACCGGACAGGGGAGCGGGGGGCTACACCTTC.

At least ten counts were recorded for this clonotype. This chain links TRBV7-6 with TRBJ1-4; D gene ambiguous. V lost 0 bases and J lost 3, with 8 bases in between. The CDR3 sequence is 15 residues long. The germline V gene encodes CDR1 SGHVS and CDR2 FNYEAQ. CDR3 nucleotides: TGTGCCAGCAGCTTAGCGCACAGCCCTAATGAAAAACTGTTTTTT. Amino acids: CASSLAHSPNEKLFF. The whole variable domain, filled in from reference TRBV7-6 and TRBJ1-4, reads GAGVSQSPRYKVTKRGQDVALRCDPISGHVSLYWYRQALGQGPEFLTYFNYEAQQDKSGLPNDRFSAERPEGSISTLTIQRTEQRDSAMYRCASSLAHSPNEKLFFGSGTQLSVL.

This clonotype was recorded many times. The rearrangement joins TRBV4-1 to TRBJ2-3, with 7 bases matching TRBD2. V was clipped by 4 bases and J by 0 bases; unmatched bases: 7. Germline V gene sequence: CDR1 MGHRA, CDR2 YSYEKL. This CDR3 region has 16 residues. Here the CDR3 DNA reads TGCGCCAGCAGCCCGACTAGCAGTCCTAGCACAGATACGCAGTATTTT. As protein: CASSPTSSPSTDTQYF.

The table lists this clonotype with many counts. The J gene is TRBJ2-1, the V gene TRBV7-3, with a tentative D call TRBD2 (7 bases). CDR1 and CDR2 from the germline V gene are SGHTA and FQGTGA. Trimming cost V 1 base and J 0 bases, with 22 bases left between them. The CDR3 is 20 residues long. The CDR3 sequence: CASSLKAGRLADSSYNEQFF. CDR3 coding DNA: TGTGCCAGCAGCTTAAAGGCGGGGAGGCTAGCGGACAGCTCCTACAATGAGCAGTTCTTC.

This clonotype appeared a few times. The J gene is TRBJ1-4, the V gene TRBV5-4; 8 nucleotides match TRBD1. Trimming cost V 4 bases and J 5 bases; bases outside gene matches: 4. In germline, CDR1 is SGHNT, CDR2 YYREEE (reference sequence). The CDR3 sequence is 14 residues long. The CDR3 reads CASSRGQDNEKLFF. CDR3 coding DNA: TGTGCCAGCAGCCGGGGACAGGACAATGAAAAACTGTTTTTT. The full variable domain, rest sourced from reference TRBV5-4 and TRBJ1-4, is ETGVTQSPTHLIKTRGQQVTLRCSSQSGHNTVSWYQQALGQGPQFIFQYYREEENGRGNFPPRFSGLQFPNYSSELNVNALELDDSALYLCASSRGQDNEKLFFGSGTQLSVL.

This clonotype was picked up many times. V and J are TRBV7-2 and TRBJ2-7, with 8 bases lining up with TRBD2. With 1 base clipped from V and 0 bases from J, the junction kept 5 bases outside the gene matches. The germline CDR1 and CDR2 sequences are SGHTA and FQGNSA. CDR3 length: 16 residues. CDR3 bases: TGTGCCAGCAGCTTAGGCCCGGGACTAGGCTCCTACGAGCAGTACTTC. Its protein product is CASSLGPGLGSYEQYF.

There are many counts of this clonotype. V is TRBV30 and J is TRBJ2-6; possibly TRBD2 for D (5 bases). From germline, CDR1 is GTSNPN and CDR2 SVGIG (reference sequence). This CDR3 region has 12 residues. CDR3 bases: TGTGCACGGGATTCTGGGGCCAACGTCCTGACTTTC. Its translation: CARDSGANVLTF.

This clonotype was recorded at least ten times. The chain recombines TRBV20-1 with TRBJ2-3; the D gene is possibly TRBD2 (5 bases). Germline CDR1 DFQATT, CDR2 SNEGSKA (reference sequence). Deletions cut 3 bases from V and 0 bases from J, with 13 bases between. CDR3 length equals 15 residues. The CDR3 here is CSASPEGRSTDTQYF. DNA of the CDR3: TGCAGTGCTAGCCCTGAGGGCCGGAGCACAGATACGCAGTATTTT.

This chain joins TRBV6-6 and TRBJ2-3; a possible D gene is TRBD1 (5 bases). The CDR3 consists of 12 residues. Germline CDR1 reads MNHNY; CDR2 reads SVGAGI (reference sequence). Trimming took 6 bases from V and 5 from J, leaving 9 bases between them. The DNA for the CDR3 is TGTGCCAGCAGCCCGACAGAAGATACGCAGTATTTT. Protein sequence: CASSPTEDTQYF.

This clonotype has at least ten counts. This chain connects TRBV6-6 to TRBJ2-7; D gene ambiguous. Germline CDR1 is MNHNY and CDR2 is SVGAGI (reference sequence). The V end lost 2 bases, the J end lost 0 bases, and 11 bases lay between the germline ends. This CDR3 region has 15 residues. As DNA, the CDR3 is TGTGCCAGCAGTTACCCCGGACCAAGCTCCTACGAGCAGTACTTC. It encodes CASSYPGPSSYEQYF.

CDR3 DNA sequence: TGTGCCTGGAGAATGGGGACGAATACGCAGTATTTT. This gives the protein CAWRMGTNTQYF. The V gene is TRBV30, the J gene TRBJ2-3; D is perhaps TRBD1 or TRBD2 (5 bases each). Deletions cut 3 bases from V and 7 bases from J, with 11 bases between. Germline lookup yields CDR1 GTSNPN and CDR2 SVGIG (reference sequence). The CDR3 has 12 amino acids.

This clonotype came up many times. The chain employs TRBV7-9 and TRBJ2-7, with 7 bases that match TRBD1. The germline gives CDR1 SEHNR, CDR2 FQNEAQ (reference sequence). The CDR3 is made up of 13 amino acids. J gave up 2 bases and V 4 bases, and 2 bases lay outside the gene matches. CDR3 sequence reads: CASSSTGTYEQYF. CDR3 DNA: TGTGCCAGCAGCTCGACAGGGACCTACGAGCAGTACTTC.

The J gene is TRBJ2-3, the V gene TRBV3-1; D perhaps matches TRBD1 (6 bases). Germline values: CDR1 LGHDT, CDR2 YNNKEL (reference sequence). Trimming removed 0 bases at V and 8 bases at J, with 12 bases between. The CDR3 extends over 14 amino acids. Here the CDR3 DNA reads TGTGCCAGCAGCCAAGATTGGGGGCCGGGTACGCAGTATTTT. Translation: CASSQDWGPGTQYF.

This clonotype was seen repeatedly, ten times or more. The chain recombines TRBV5-1 with TRBJ1-1, with unresolved D. The CDR3 covers 13 residues. Germline CDR1 is SGHRS and CDR2 is YFSETQ. Between the trimmed V and J ends, which lost 0 bases and 3 bases, there was a span of 6 bases. CDR3 sequence: CASSLGQDTEAFF. CDR3 DNA: TGCGCCAGCAGCTTGGGGCAGGACACTGAAGCTTTCTTT.

This clonotype showed up just a few times. V usage is TRBV5-1 and J usage is TRBJ2-7; maybe TRBD1 (5 bases). Germline V CDR1 and CDR2: SGHRS, YFSETQ. The V end lost 3 bases, the J end lost 3 bases, and 22 bases lay between the germline ends. CDR3 length: 17 residues. The CDR3 protein is CASSSQPRARVLYEQYF. CDR3 nucleotide sequence: TGCGCCAGCAGCTCCCAGCCTAGAGCCAGGGTCCTCTACGAGCAGTACTTC.

This clonotype was observed at least ten times. This chain connects TRBV7-3 to TRBJ2-1; D not certain. The germline V gene has CDR1 SGHTA and CDR2 FQGTGA. The CDR3 sequence is 14 residues long. Trimming left V 5 bases short and J 0 bases short, with 8 bases between. For the CDR3, the DNA is TGTGCCAGCAGCCAATATGGCTCCTACAATGAGCAGTTCTTC. Translation gives CASSQYGSYNEQFF.

Comments on this clonotype: A much larger clone lies a single base off, so this may be a read error. This chain connects TRBV4-1 to TRBJ2-1; the D gene is possibly TRBD2 (6 bases). This CDR3 contains 17 residues. Germline CDR1 is MGHRA and CDR2 is YSYEKL. The CDR3 spells CASSQVRLVRSYNEQLF. The CDR3 bases are TGCGCCAGCAGCCAAGTCCGACTAGTTAGGTCCTACAATGAGCAGTTATTC.

This clonotype has more than one count but fewer than ten. The CDR3 DNA is TGTGCCAGCAGCTTGGTCTACGGGAACACCGGGGAGCTGTTTTTT. It specifies CASSLVYGNTGELFF. The V gene is TRBV5-6, the J gene TRBJ2-2; D uncertain. The germline V and J ends were trimmed by 0 bases and 1 base, with 7 bases remaining between them. The germline CDR1 and CDR2 sequences are SGHDT and YYEEEE. CDR3 length: 15 residues.

This clonotype was picked up many times. The J gene is TRBJ2-3, the V gene TRBV12-3 or TRBV12-4; D is uncertain. The CDR3 is made up of 17 amino acids. The V end was cut by 5 bases, the J end by 0 bases, with 18 bases between. The CDR3 loop reads CASSTPLGVGSTDTQYF. In nucleotides, the CDR3 is TGTGCCAGCAGTACCCCCCTTGGGGTTGGGAGCACAGATACGCAGTATTTT.

Written as DNA, the CDR3 is TGTGCCAGCAGCCACTTTACGAGAGGTGAAGCTTTCTTT. This sequence encodes CASSHFTRGEAFF. This chain uses TRBV3-1 with TRBJ1-1, with D hard to call. CDR3 length equals 13 residues. CDR1 LGHDT and CDR2 YNNKEL come from the germline V gene (reference sequence). V lost 3 bases and J 7 bases, leaving 12 bases between the germline ends.